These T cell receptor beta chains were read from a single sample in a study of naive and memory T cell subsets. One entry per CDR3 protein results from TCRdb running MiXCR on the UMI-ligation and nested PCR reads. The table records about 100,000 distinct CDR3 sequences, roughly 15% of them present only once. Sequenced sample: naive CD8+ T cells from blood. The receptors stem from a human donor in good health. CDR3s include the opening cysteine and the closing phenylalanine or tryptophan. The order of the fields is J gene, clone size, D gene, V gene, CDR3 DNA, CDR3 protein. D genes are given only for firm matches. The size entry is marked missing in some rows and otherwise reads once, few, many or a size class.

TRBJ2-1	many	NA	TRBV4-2	TGTGCCAGCAGCCAAGATGGGGTTAATAATGAGCAGTTCTTC	CASSQDGVNNEQFF
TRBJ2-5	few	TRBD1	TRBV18	TGTGCCAGCTCACCACGGGACAGGGCGGGAGAGACCCAGTACTTC	CASSPRDRAGETQYF
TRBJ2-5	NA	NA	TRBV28	TGTGCCAGCAGTTTATTATCAGCGACGGAAGAGACCCAGTACTTC	CASSLLSATEETQYF
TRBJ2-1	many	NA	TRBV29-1	TGCAGCGTCGAACAGAAAAGCTCCTACAATGAGCAGTTCTTC	CSVEQKSSYNEQFF
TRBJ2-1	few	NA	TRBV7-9	TGTGCCAGCAGACACAGGACCCCGTCTGGAGTCTCCTACAATGAGCAGTTCTTC	CASRHRTPSGVSYNEQFF
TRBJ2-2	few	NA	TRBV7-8	TGTGCCAGCAGCTTAGCAGGGTCTTTCACCGGGGAGCTGTTTTTT	CASSLAGSFTGELFF
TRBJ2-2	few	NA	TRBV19	TGTGCCACTCAGGGGGCGGGAGGAAAGAACACCGGGGAGCTGTTTTTT	CATQGAGGKNTGELFF
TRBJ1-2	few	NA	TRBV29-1	TGCAGCGTTGAAGATGAGTTAGGCGGCTATGGCTACACCTTC	CSVEDELGGYGYTF
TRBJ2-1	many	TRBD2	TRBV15	TGTGCCACCAGCTCCGGGACTAGCGCTTACAATGAGCAGTTCTTC	CATSSGTSAYNEQFF
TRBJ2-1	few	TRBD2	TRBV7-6	TGTGCCAGCAGTCCCACTAGCGGGAGGGCTCATGAGCAGTTCTTC	CASSPTSGRAHEQFF
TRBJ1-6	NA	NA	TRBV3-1	TGTGCCAGCAGCCAAGATCTGCGGGGGGTGAATTCACCCCTCCACTTT	CASSQDLRGVNSPLHF
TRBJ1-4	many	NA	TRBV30	TGTGCCTGGACTCCGGTCGTGACTAATGAAAAACTGTTTTTT	CAWTPVVTNEKLFF
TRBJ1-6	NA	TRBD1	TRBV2	TGTGCCAGCAGTGAGGGGACAGCTACCTATAATTCACCCCTCCACTTT	CASSEGTATYNSPLHF
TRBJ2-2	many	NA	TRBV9	TGTGCCAGCAGCGTAGCTGTGGGAAACACCGGGGAGCTGTTTTTT	CASSVAVGNTGELFF
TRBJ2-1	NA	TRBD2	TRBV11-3	TGTGCCAGCAGCCGGACTAGCGGGAGATCAGGGCTCAATGAGCAGTTCTTC	CASSRTSGRSGLNEQFF
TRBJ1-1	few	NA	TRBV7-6	TGTGCCAGCACCTCAGGGTACGGAGCCGACACTGAAGCTTTCTTT	CASTSGYGADTEAFF
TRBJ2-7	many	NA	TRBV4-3	TGCGCCAGCAGCCAAGAACGAAACTACGAGCAGTACTTC	CASSQERNYEQYF
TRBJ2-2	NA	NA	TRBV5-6	TGTGCCAGCAGCTTTATGGGGGCAGTTGATTCCGGGGAGCTGTTTTTT	CASSFMGAVDSGELFF
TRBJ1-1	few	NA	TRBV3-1	TGTGCCAGCAGCCAAGACACCGGCGCTATCCCTACCGCAAGGGACACTGAAGCTTTCTTT	CASSQDTGAIPTARDTEAFF
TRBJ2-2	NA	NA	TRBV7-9	TGTGCCAGCAGCTTTGGTGGGCGGGAGCTGTTTTTT	CASSFGGRELFF
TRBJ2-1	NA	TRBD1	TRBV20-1	TGCAGTGCTAGGGTACCCTTGACAGGGAATAATGAGCAGTTCTTC	CSARVPLTGNNEQFF
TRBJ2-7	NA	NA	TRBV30	TGTGCCTGGACACCAGGGACAACCTACGAGCAGTACTTC	CAWTPGTTYEQYF
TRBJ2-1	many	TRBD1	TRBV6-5	TGTGCCAGCAGTTCCGGGACAGGGGTAATGGGTGAGCAGTTCTTC	CASSSGTGVMGEQFF
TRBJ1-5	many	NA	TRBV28	TGTGCCAGCAGTTTTCGCGATAGCAATCAGCCCCAGCATTTT	CASSFRDSNQPQHF
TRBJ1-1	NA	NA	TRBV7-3	TGTGCCAGCAGCCGAGGGGAGGGGACGGATGAAGCTTTCTTT	CASSRGEGTDEAFF
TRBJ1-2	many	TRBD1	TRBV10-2	TGCGCCAGCAGTGATCCCGGGACAGGACACCTCGTGGGTGAGGGCTACACCTTC	CASSDPGTGHLVGEGYTF
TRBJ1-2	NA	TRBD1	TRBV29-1	TGCAGCGTTGGGGGGACAGGGGGTAACTATGGCTACACCTTC	CSVGGTGGNYGYTF
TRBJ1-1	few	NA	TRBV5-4	TGTGCCAGCAGCCAGGTGATGTGGGGGAACACTGAAGCTTTCTTT	CASSQVMWGNTEAFF
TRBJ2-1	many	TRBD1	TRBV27	TGTGCCAGCAGTGGCTCGTGGGGACAGACTTTGTGGCTCTTC	CASSGSWGQTLWLF
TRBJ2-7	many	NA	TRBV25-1	TGTGCCAGCAGTGACACCTACGAGCAGTACTTC	CASSDTYEQYF
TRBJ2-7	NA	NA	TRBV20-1	TGCAGTGCTAGAGAACCGGGAGCCTCGGCCTACTACGAGCAGTACTTC	CSAREPGASAYYEQYF
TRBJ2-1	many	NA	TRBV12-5	TGTGCTAGTGGAACGGCTGCTTACAATGAGCAGTTCTTC	CASGTAAYNEQFF
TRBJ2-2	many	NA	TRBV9	TGTGCCAGCAGCGGGGGGACCCCTGCCCGGGAGCTGTTTTTT	CASSGGTPARELFF
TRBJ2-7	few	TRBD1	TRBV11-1	TGTGCCAGCAGCTTACGTTGGGACAGACCTTACGAGCAGTACTTC	CASSLRWDRPYEQYF
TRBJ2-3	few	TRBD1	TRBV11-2	TGTGCCAGCCGACGAGGCAGGGGGTACCTAAGCACAGATACGCAGTATTTT	CASRRGRGYLSTDTQYF
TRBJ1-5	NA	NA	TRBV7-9	TGTGCCAGCAGCTGGTCAGGGGCCGGTCAGCCCCAGCATTTT	CASSWSGAGQPQHF
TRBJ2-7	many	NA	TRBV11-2	TGTGCCAGCAGCTTCTGGGGAAACGAGCAGTACTTC	CASSFWGNEQYF
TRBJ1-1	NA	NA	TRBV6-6	TGTGCCAGCAGTAGGACACAGAACACTGAAGCTCTCTTT	CASSRTQNTEALF
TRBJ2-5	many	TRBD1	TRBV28	TGTGCCACCTCAGGGCACGGGACAGAAGAGACCCAGTACTTC	CATSGHGTEETQYF
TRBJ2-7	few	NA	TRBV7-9	TGTGCCAGCAGCCAAGTGGTGGGCAGGGGCTACGAGCAGTACTTC	CASSQVVGRGYEQYF
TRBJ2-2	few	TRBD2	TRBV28	TGTGCCAGCAGTTCCGGGACTAGCGCTGTCACCGGGGAGCTGTTTTTT	CASSSGTSAVTGELFF
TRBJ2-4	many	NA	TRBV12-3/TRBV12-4	TGTGCCAGCAGTCCCCCCCTAGCCAAAAACATTCAGTACTTC	CASSPPLAKNIQYF
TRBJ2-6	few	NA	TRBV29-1	TGCAGCGTTTCGGGGACGGAAGAAGAAACCAACGTCCTGACTTTC	CSVSGTEEETNVLTF
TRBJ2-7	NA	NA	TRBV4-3	TGCGCCAGCAGCCAAGCGTCGGGTTACGAGCAGTACTTC	CASSQASGYEQYF
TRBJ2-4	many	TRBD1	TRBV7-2	TGTGCCAGCAGCTTAGGGCAGGGGGCTTTGAAAAACATTCAGTACTTC	CASSLGQGALKNIQYF
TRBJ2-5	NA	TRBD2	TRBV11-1	TGTGCCAGCAGTAGAACTAGCGGGGATCAGAAAGAGACCCAGTACTTC	CASSRTSGDQKETQYF
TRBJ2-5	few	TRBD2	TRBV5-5	TGTGCCAGCAGCTTGGAAGGGACTAGCGGGCTACAAGAGACCCAGTACTTC	CASSLEGTSGLQETQYF
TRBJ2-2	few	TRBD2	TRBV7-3	TGTGCCAGCAGCTTAAGCGGGAGGGCCCCCGGGGAGCTGTTTTTT	CASSLSGRAPGELFF
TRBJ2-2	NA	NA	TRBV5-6	TGTGCCAGCAGCTTGGGAGTTATCGACACCGGGGAGCTGTTTTTT	CASSLGVIDTGELFF
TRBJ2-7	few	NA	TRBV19	TGTGCCAGTAGTATACGGCGGAAGGACGAGCAGTACTTC	CASSIRRKDEQYF
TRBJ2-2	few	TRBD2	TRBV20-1	TGCAGTGCTAGACCGGGGGGGGTTCTAACCGGGGAGCTGTTTTTT	CSARPGGVLTGELFF
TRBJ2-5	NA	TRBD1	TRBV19	TGTGCCAGTAGTATGACAGGGACGGCCCAAGAGACCCAGTACTTC	CASSMTGTAQETQYF
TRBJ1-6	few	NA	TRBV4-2	TGTGCCAGCAGCCCAGCAATGGCTGACTCCTATAATTCACCCCTCCACTTT	CASSPAMADSYNSPLHF
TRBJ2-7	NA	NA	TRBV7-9	TGTGCCAGCAGCTTACTCCGCTCGGGAGACGAGCAGTACTTC	CASSLLRSGDEQYF